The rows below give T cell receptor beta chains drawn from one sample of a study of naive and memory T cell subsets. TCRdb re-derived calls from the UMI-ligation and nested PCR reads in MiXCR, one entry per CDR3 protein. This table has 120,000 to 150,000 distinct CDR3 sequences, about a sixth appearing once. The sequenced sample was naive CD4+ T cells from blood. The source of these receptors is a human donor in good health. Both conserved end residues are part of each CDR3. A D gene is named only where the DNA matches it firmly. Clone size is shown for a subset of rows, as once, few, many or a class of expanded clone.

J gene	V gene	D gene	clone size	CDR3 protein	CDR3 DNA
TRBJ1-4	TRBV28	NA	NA	CASSWELTGREGTNEKLFF	TGTGCCAGCAGTTGGGAGTTGACAGGTCGGGAGGGAACTAATGAAAAACTGTTTTTT
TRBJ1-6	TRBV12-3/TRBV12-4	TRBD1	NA	CASSFRTGIGSPLHF	TGTGCCAGCAGTTTCAGGACAGGGATTGGATCACCCCTCCACTTT
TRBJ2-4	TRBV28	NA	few	CASSLPGFGKNIQYF	TGTGCCAGCAGCTTGCCGGGATTCGGCAAAAACATTCAGTACTTC
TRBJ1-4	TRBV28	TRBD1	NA	CASSPPGTALNEKLFF	TGTGCCAGCAGCCCACCAGGGACAGCCTTAAATGAAAAACTGTTTTTT
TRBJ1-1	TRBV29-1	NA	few	CSVDLGTGNTEAFF	TGCAGCGTTGATCTGGGTACAGGGAACACTGAAGCTTTCTTT
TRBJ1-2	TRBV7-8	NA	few	CASSLSLGLRDGYTF	TGTGCCAGCAGCTTAAGTCTGGGGCTGAGAGATGGCTACACCTTC
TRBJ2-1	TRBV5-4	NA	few	CASSSRGGGVSYNEQFF	TGTGCCAGCAGCTCGCGAGGGGGGGGGGTCTCCTACAATGAGCAGTTCTTC
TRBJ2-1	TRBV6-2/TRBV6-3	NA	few	CASSRGTEQFF	TGTGCCAGCAGTCGGGGAACGGAGCAGTTCTTC
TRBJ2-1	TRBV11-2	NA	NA	CASSLDFQPYNEQFF	TGTGCCAGCAGCTTAGATTTCCAGCCGTACAATGAGCAGTTCTTC
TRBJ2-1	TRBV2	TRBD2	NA	CASNFILAANNEQFF	TGTGCCAGCAATTTCATACTAGCGGCTAACAATGAGCAGTTCTTC
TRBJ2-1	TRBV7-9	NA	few	CASSNGNEQFF	TGTGCCAGCAGCAATGGGAATGAGCAGTTCTTC
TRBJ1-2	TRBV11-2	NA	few	CASSPGMGRTYGYTF	TGTGCCAGCAGCCCTGGGATGGGTCGGACCTATGGCTACACCTTC
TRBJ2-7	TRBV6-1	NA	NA	CASSDEARGTYEQYF	TGTGCCAGCAGTGACGAGGCCCGGGGCACCTACGAGCAGTACTTC
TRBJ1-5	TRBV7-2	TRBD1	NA	CASSGQVSNQPQHF	TGTGCCAGCAGCGGACAGGTTAGCAATCAGCCCCAGCATTTT
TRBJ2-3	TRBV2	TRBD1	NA	CASSPYDRGRTNTQYF	TGTGCCAGCAGCCCCTACGACAGGGGCCGCACGAATACGCAGTATTTT
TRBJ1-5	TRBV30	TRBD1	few	CASSSGQGGYQPQHF	TGTGCCTCCAGTTCGGGGCAAGGGGGCTATCAGCCCCAGCATTTT
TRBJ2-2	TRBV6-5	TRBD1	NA	CASSPLGQGAVGELFF	TGTGCCAGCAGCCCCCTGGGACAGGGGGCGGTCGGGGAGCTGTTTTTT
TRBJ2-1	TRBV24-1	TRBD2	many	CATARTSGSRKGEQFF	TGTGCCACCGCCAGGACTAGCGGGAGTCGGAAGGGTGAGCAGTTCTTC
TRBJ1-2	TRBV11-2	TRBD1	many	CASSRDSYGYTF	TGTGCCAGCAGCCGGGACAGCTATGGCTACACCTTC
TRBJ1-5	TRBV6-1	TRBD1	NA	CASRGQELGNQPQHF	TGTGCCAGCAGAGGACAGGAGCTGGGCAATCAGCCCCAGCATTTT
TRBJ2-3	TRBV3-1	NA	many	CASSQDGSTDTQYF	TGTGCCAGCAGCCAAGACGGGAGCACAGATACGCAGTATTTT
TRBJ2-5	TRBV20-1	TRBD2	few	CSASKTSGIQETQYF	TGCAGTGCTAGTAAGACTAGCGGAATCCAAGAGACCCAGTACTTC
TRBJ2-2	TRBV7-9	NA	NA	CASSYSRTDQATGELFF	TGTGCCAGCAGCTATTCTCGGACAGACCAGGCCACCGGGGAGCTGTTTTTT
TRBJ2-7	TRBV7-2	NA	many	CASSLRATTSDEQYF	TGTGCCAGCAGCTTACGGGCGACAACATCGGACGAGCAGTACTTC
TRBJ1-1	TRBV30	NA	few	CAWSDPPPEAFF	TGTGCCTGGAGTGACCCGCCCCCTGAAGCTTTCTTT